This passage covers 6 T cell receptor beta chains from one sample sequenced in a study of T cell repertoires in cytomegalovirus infection. MiXCR, run by TCRdb on the reads, gives a single entry per CDR3 protein. Of some 57,000 distinct CDR3 sequences in the sample, 33% were seen once. The antigens these receptors bind are not known. The material sequenced was PBMCs, sequenced either directly or after in vitro stimulation (not recorded which). These receptors all come from a human donor in good health (CMV status not recorded). Some clones in this sample may be carry-over from other donors' samples.

This clonotype appeared many times. The V gene is TRBV7-2, the J gene TRBJ1-5, with D uncertain. V gave up 2 bases and J gave up 1 base, with 3 bases separating them. This CDR3 contains 13 residues. From germline, CDR1 is SGHTA and CDR2 FQGNSA. The CDR3 region has the DNA TGTGCCAGCAGCTTAAGGAGCAATCAGCCCCAGCATTTT. It codes for CASSLRSNQPQHF.

This clonotype was counted ten times or more. This chain uses TRBV27 with TRBJ2-7; D possibly corresponds to TRBD2 (5 bases). V was trimmed by 2 bases and J by 3 bases, leaving 14 bases between them. Germline CDR1 MNHEY, CDR2 SMNVEV (reference sequence). This CDR3 has 15 residues. CDR3 protein: CASSLVSSRIYEQYF. DNA of the CDR3: TGTGCCAGCAGTTTAGTTTCTAGCCGGATCTACGAGCAGTACTTC.

The chain links TRBV6-5 to TRBJ2-3; 8 bases are shared with TRBD2. The CDR3 has 13 amino acids. Germline CDR1 reads MNHEY; CDR2 reads SVGAGI. Losses at the gene ends were 6 bases for V and 5 bases for J; bases not matched to a gene: 4. DNA for the CDR3: TGTGCCAGCAGAGGACTAGCTAGAGATACGCAGTATTTT. This encodes CASRGLARDTQYF.

The chain recombines TRBV5-5 with TRBJ1-4; D not certain. CDR1 SGHKS and CDR2 YYEKEE come from the germline V gene (reference sequence). Trimming shortened V by 5 bases and J by 1 base, and 6 bases separated the two germline ends. The CDR3 is 13 residues long. The CDR3 DNA follows: TGTGCCAGCAGTGGGGAAACTAATGAAAAACTGTTTTTT. Its protein is CASSGETNEKLFF.

This clonotype was seen more than once but under ten times. This sequence joins TRBV11-2 and TRBJ1-6; D remains unclear. Trimming left V 4 bases short and J 7 bases short, with 14 bases between. CDR3 length: 15 residues. The germline CDR1 and CDR2 sequences are SGHAT and FQNNGV. As DNA, the CDR3 is TGTGCCAGCAGCTCGTCACCTGTCCTCAATTCACCCCTCCACTTT. Protein product: CASSSSPVLNSPLHF. Drawing the rest from reference TRBV11-2 and TRBJ1-6, the complete variable domain is EAGVAQSPRYKIIEKRQSVAFWCNPISGHATLYWYQQILGQGPKLLIQFQNNGVVDDSQLPKDRFSAERLKGVDSTLKIQPAKLEDSAVYLCASSSSPVLNSPLHFGNGTRLTVT.

This clonotype was seen many times. The chain links TRBV7-8 to TRBJ1-1; 12 bases align to TRBD1. The CDR3 has 18 residues. CDR1 and CDR2 (germline): SGHVS, FQNEAQ. J lost 3 bases, V lost 3 bases, and 11 bases had no gene match. The CDR3 DNA sequence: TGTGCCAGCAGCTTGTCACCGGGACAGGGGGCGATCGACACTGAAGCTTTCTTT. Its translation is CASSLSPGQGAIDTEAFF.